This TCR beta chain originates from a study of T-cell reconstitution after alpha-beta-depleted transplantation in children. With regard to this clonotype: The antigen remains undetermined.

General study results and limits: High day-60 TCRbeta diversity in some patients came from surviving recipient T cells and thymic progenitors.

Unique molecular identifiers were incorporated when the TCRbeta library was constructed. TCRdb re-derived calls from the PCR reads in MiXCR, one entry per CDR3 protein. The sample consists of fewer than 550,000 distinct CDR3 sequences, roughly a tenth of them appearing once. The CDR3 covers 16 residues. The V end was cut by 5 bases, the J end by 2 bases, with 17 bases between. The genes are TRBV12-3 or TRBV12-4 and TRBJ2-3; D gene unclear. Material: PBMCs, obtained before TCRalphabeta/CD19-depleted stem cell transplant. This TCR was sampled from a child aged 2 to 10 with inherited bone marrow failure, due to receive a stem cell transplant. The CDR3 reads CASSPRDGHPTDTQYF. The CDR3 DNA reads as TGTGCCAGCAGTCCCCGTGATGGGCATCCCACAGATACGCAGTATTTT.